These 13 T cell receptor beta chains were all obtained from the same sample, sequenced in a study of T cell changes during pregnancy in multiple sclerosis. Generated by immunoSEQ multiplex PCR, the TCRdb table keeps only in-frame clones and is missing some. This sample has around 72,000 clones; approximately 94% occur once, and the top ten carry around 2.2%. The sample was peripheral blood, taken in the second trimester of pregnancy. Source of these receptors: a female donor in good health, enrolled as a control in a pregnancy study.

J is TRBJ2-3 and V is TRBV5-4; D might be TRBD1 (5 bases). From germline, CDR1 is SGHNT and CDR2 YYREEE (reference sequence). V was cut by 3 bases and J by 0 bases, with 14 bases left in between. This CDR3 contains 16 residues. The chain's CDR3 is CASSSPSTDSTDTQYF. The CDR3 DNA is TGTGCCAGCAGCTCACCATCGACAGATAGCACAGATACGCAGTATTTT.

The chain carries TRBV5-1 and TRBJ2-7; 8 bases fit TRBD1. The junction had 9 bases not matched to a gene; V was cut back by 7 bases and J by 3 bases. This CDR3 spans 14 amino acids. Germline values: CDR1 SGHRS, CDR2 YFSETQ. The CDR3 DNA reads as TGCGCCAGCTCCCGGGACAGGTCACGCTACGAGCAGTACTTC. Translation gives CASSRDRSRYEQYF.

The DNA of the CDR3 is TGTGCCAGCAGGTCGGGGACAGGGGGTCCCTTGACGTACTTC. Its translation is CASRSGTGGPLTYF. The chain employs TRBV27 and TRBJ2-7, with 11 bases matching TRBD1. Trimming cost V 6 bases and J 12 bases; bases outside gene matches: 13. Germline-derived CDR1 and CDR2 are MNHEY and SMNVEV (reference sequence). This CDR3 contains 14 residues.

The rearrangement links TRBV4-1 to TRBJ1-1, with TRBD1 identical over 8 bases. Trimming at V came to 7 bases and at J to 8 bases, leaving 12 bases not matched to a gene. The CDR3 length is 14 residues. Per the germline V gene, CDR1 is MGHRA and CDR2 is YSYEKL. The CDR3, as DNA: TGCGCCAGCAACCCATTTGACAGGGGTGGAGAAGCTTTCTTT. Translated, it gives CASNPFDRGGEAFF.

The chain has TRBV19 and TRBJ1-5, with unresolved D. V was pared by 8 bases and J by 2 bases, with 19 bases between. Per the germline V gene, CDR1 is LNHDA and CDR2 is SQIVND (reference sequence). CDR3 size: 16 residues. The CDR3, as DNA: TGTGCCAGTTCCCGACGACCTGAAGGAGGCAATCAGCCCCAGCATTTT. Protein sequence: CASSRRPEGGNQPQHF.

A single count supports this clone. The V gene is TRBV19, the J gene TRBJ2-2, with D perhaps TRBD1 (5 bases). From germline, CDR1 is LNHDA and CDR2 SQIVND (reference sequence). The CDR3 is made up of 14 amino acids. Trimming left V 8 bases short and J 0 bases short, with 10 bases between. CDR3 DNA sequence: TGTGCCAGTGGAAAGACAGCGAACACCGGGGAGCTGTTTTTT. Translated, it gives CASGKTANTGELFF.

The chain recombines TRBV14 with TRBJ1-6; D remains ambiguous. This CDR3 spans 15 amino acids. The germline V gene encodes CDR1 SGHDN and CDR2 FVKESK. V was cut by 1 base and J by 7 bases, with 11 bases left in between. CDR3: CASSQVHSPNSPLHF. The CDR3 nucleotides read TGTGCCAGCAGCCAAGTACATTCCCCCAATTCACCCCTCCACTTT. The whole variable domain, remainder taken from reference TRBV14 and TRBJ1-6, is EAGVTQFPSHSVIEKGQTVTLRCDPISGHDNLYWYRRVMGKEIKFLLHFVKESKQDESGMPNNRFLAERTGGTYSTLKVQPAELEDSGVYFCASSQVHSPNSPLHFGNGTRLTVT.

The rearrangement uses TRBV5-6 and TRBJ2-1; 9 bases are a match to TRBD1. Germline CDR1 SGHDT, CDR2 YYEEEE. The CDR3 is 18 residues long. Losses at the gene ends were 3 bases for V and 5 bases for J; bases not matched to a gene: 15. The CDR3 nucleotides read TGTGCCAGCAGCTCTCCACGTTCACAGGGGGCAGCGGACAATGAGCAGTTCTTC. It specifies CASSSPRSQGAADNEQFF.

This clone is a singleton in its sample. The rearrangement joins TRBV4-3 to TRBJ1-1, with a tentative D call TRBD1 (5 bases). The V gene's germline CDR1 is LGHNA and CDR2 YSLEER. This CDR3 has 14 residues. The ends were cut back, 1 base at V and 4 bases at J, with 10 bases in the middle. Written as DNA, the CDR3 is TGCGCCAGCAGCCAAGGTCAGGGATCCACTGAAGCTTTCTTT. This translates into CASSQGQGSTEAFF.

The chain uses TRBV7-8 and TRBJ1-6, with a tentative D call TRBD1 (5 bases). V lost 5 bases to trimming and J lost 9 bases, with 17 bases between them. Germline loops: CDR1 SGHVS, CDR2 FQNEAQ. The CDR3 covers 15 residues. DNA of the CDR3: TGTGCCAGCAGCGCCCCGATGGGGCAGGGTTCACCCCTCCACTTT. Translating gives CASSAPMGQGSPLHF.

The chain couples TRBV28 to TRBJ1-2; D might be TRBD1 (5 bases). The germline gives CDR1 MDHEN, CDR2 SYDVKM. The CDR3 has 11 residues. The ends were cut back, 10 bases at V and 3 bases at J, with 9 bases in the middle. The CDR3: CATAGYYGYTF. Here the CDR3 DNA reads TGTGCCACCGCAGGGTACTATGGCTACACCTTC.

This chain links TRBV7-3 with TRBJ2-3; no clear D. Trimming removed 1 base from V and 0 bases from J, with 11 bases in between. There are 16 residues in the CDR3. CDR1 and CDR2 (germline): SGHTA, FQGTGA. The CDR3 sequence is CASSLKVQTSTDTQYF. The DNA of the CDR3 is TGTGCCAGCAGCTTAAAGGTCCAGACTAGCACAGATACGCAGTATTTT.

The CDR3 region is CASSLDGQGDYEQYF. The CDR3 bases are TGTGCCAGCAGTTTAGATGGACAGGGTGACTACGAGCAGTACTTC. The rearrangement joins TRBV28 to TRBJ2-7; 8 nucleotides align to TRBD1. The CDR3 runs to 15 residues. CDR1 and CDR2 (germline): MDHEN, SYDVKM. Trimming took 2 bases from V and 3 from J; bases not matched to a gene: 6.